Included here is one TCR beta chain sequence, with context. The CDR3 extends over 16 amino acids. V was clipped by 5 bases and J by 7 bases; unmatched bases: 14. CDR1 is SEHNR, CDR2 FQNEAQ, per germline (reference sequence). The authors reverse transcribed roughly 0.5 to 1 ug RNA with random hexamers. Amplification of TCR beta CDR3 spanned 54 Vbeta and 13 Jbeta via immunoSEQ multiplex PCR. From the immunoSEQ multiplex PCR reads, TCRdb called clonotypes with MiXCR, one entry per CDR3 protein. The sample lists around 270,000 distinct CDR3 sequences; approximately 89% were seen once. The data derive from a study of CD8 T cells in Susac syndrome. Those who served as multiple sclerosis controls were treatment-naive patients with stable or active relapsing-remitting disease.

The TCR was taken from a human donor with multiple sclerosis. The chain has TRBV7-9 and TRBJ2-5, with TRBD2 matching 9 bases. Sequenced material: CD8+ T cells from PBMCs. This CDR3 is CASSPTIAGEGRTQYF. The CDR3 region has the DNA TGTGCCAGCAGCCCTACCATAGCGGGAGAAGGTCGGACCCAGTACTTC.